This T cell receptor beta chain was obtained from a study of blood T cell repertoires in COVID-19. Profiled with immunoSEQ multiplex PCR; TCRdb holds only in-frame clones, not every one. Found here are 120,000 to 150,000 clones, around nine tenths of them singletons; the top ten hold roughly 5%. The receptor comes from a human donor in a cohort sampled during active COVID-19. The sequenced sample was peripheral blood.

The CDR3 sequence is CASSTGTSNEQFF. The CDR3, as DNA: TGCGCCAGCAGCACCGGGACTTCCAATGAGCAGTTCTTC. This chain uses TRBV10-2 with TRBJ2-1, with D tentatively TRBD2 (6 bases). V was clipped by 6 bases and J by 6 bases, with 12 bases between them. The germline CDR1 and CDR2 sequences are WSHSY and SAAADI. The CDR3 is 13 amino acids.